This T cell receptor (beta chain) was sequenced in a study of CD8 T cells in ankylosing spondylitis. TCRdb analysed the 5' RACE reads with MiXCR anew, one entry per CDR3 protein. The data contain 300,000 to 350,000 distinct CDR3 sequences, around 20% of them singletons. The specimen was blood, either unsorted or a sorted T cell fraction (not recorded which). The TCR originated in a female donor with ankylosing spondylitis or in good health (not recorded which).

For the CDR3, the DNA is TGCGCCAGCAGCCAACAAACCGGGACTAGCAAAAACATTCAGTACTTC. It translates to CASSQQTGTSKNIQYF. The V gene is TRBV4-1, the J gene TRBJ2-4; 8 bases align to TRBD2. V trimming: 2 bases; J trimming: 3 bases; junction bases outside the gene matches: 6. CDR3 length: 16 residues. In germline, CDR1 is MGHRA, CDR2 YSYEKL.